This T cell receptor (beta chain) appears in the sequencing data of a study of T cell responses to AZD1222 COVID-19 vaccine. Study information: Pooled in the analysis were second doses at about 4 or about 12 weeks.

Looked up from germline, CDR1 is LGHDT and CDR2 is YNNKEL (reference sequence). Deletions cut 4 bases from V and 7 bases from J, with 8 bases between. CDR3 length equals 13 residues. Findings and limits, study-wide: Spike was spanned by vaccine-associated CD4 TCRs, with dominance at 160-218 and 743-854. White British ancestry dominated among donors, who included more females, and clonal diversity was possibly underestimated.

About this clone: Its cognate antigen is unknown.

The table came from immunoSEQ multiplex PCR; TCRdb's copy has only in-frame clones and leaves some out. The sample holds some 110,000 clones, approximately 90% seen once. Sequencing used peripheral blood, obtained on day 0 of AZD1222 vaccination. V gene TRBV3-1 (or the pseudogene TRBV3-2) combines with J gene TRBJ1-6, with D unresolved. This TCR was recovered from an adult in good health. CDR3 sequence reads: CASSPRENSPLHF. The CDR3 bases are TGTGCCAGCAGCCCTAGGGAAAATTCACCCCTCCACTTT.